This TCR beta chain appears in the sequencing data of a study of identical twins. TCRdb ran MiXCR on the 5' RACE reads and lists one entry per CDR3 protein. The table shows fewer than 800,000 distinct CDR3 sequences, with roughly 7.2% occurring only once. This clonotype was counted at least ten times. Its antigen is not identified. Study findings and constraints: Among beta out-of-frame sequences, excess sharing between twins appeared weaker. Models predicted too little out-of-frame TCR alpha sharing in monozygotic twins. Cross-sectional statistical analysis, not tracking of the same donors, underpinned the conclusions.

The V and J ends lost 7 bases and 3 bases, in that order; junction bases with no gene match: 2. The CDR3 loop spans 12 amino acids. The same sample was also studied in work on yellow fever vaccine responses in identical twins.

The J gene is TRBJ2-7, the V gene TRBV12-3 or TRBV12-4, with 8 bases matching TRBD1. Input material: PBMCs. The sequence was collected from a woman between 18 and 30 years old in good health. This CDR3 is CASNGTGYEQYF. The DNA for the CDR3 is TGTGCCAGCAATGGGACAGGCTACGAGCAGTACTTC.